Listed here is a single T cell receptor beta chain. The protocol was immunoSEQ multiplex PCR, while the TCRdb copy is restricted to in-frame clones and leaves out a portion. The sample includes some 87,000 clones, about 83% of them seen just once. This record comes from a study of glioma-infiltrating T cells after dendritic cell vaccination. All glioblastoma patients lacked an isocitrate dehydrogenase mutation. CDR1 is SGHRS, CDR2 YFSETQ, per germline. This CDR3 has 14 residues. The J segment lost 7 bases and the V segment lost 4 bases, leaving 6 bases of the junction unmatched. Source: blood, taken before dendritic cell vaccination. The origin of this receptor is a human donor with glioblastoma. This chain links TRBV5-1 with TRBJ2-1, with 9 nucleotides matching TRBD2. The CDR3 DNA reads TGCGCCAGCAGCCTTTTAGCGGGAGAGAATGAGCAGTTCTTC. Translating it yields CASSLLAGENEQFF.